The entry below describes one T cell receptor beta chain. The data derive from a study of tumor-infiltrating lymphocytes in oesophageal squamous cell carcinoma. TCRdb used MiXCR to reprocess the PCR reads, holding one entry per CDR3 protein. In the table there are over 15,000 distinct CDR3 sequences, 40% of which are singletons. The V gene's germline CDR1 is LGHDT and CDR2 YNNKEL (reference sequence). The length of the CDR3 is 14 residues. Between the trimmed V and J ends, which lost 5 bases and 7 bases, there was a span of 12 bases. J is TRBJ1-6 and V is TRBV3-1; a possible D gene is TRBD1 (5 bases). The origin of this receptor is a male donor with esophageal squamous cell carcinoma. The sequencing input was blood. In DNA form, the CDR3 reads TGTGCCAGCAGCAACCGAGGGGAAAATTCACCCCTCCACTTT. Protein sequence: CASSNRGENSPLHF. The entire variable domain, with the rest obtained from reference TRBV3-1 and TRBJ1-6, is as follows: DTAVSQTPKYLVTQMGNDKSIKCEQNLGHDTMYWYKQDSKKFLKIMFSYNNKELIINETVPNRFSPKSPDKAHLNLHINSLELGDSAVYFCASSNRGENSPLHFGNGTRLTVT.